This TCR beta chain came from a study of cytomegalovirus exposure and HLA in healthy donors. With respect to this clone: Its antigen is still unknown.

PCR employed 60 Vbeta and 13 Jbeta primers. Sequencing was performed with immunoSEQ multiplex PCR; in TCRdb, only in-frame clones are kept and a portion is missing. Seen here are about 160,000 clones, approximately 80% observed once, and the top ten hold 1.5% to 2%. Findings and limits, study-wide: There were some V segments, including TRBV6-2 and TRBV6-3, excluded as indistinguishable.

V was trimmed by 7 bases and J by 0 bases, leaving 7 bases between them. Germline assignment: CDR1 SGHRS and CDR2 YFSETQ. The CDR3 spans 12 residues. This chain links TRBV5-1 with TRBJ1-1; no clear D. Sequenced input: PBMCs. The sequence was obtained from a woman under 30 in good health and CMV-seronegative. The DNA for the CDR3 is TGCGCCAGCGGGCGGGTGAACACTGAAGCTTTCTTT. Translation: CASGRVNTEAFF.